This TCR beta chain was recovered during a study of shared clonotypes between healthy human individuals. Repertoires were generated with immunoSEQ multiplex PCR, while TCRdb's copy carries only in-frame clones and drops some. Here the sample spans approximately 1,500,000 clones, approximately 97% being singletons. About this clone itself: Antigen: not known.

General study results and limits: Sample collection involved blood only; tissue repertoires are likely different.

Trimming removed 1 base from V and 4 bases from J, with 10 bases in between. Germline V gene lookup returns CDR1 LNHDA and CDR2 SQIVND (reference sequence). This CDR3 is built from 14 residues. Recent vaccinations or acute infections were absent in the healthy HIV-negative adult donors. The TCR was taken from a young man in good health. The rearrangement links TRBV19 to TRBJ1-2; no definite D call. Sequencing input: naive CD4+ T cells sorted from blood. The subset here: CD45RA+ positively selected. CDR3 residues: CASSIVSPLYGYTF. In DNA, the CDR3 is TGTGCCAGTAGTATAGTATCACCGCTCTATGGCTACACCTTC.